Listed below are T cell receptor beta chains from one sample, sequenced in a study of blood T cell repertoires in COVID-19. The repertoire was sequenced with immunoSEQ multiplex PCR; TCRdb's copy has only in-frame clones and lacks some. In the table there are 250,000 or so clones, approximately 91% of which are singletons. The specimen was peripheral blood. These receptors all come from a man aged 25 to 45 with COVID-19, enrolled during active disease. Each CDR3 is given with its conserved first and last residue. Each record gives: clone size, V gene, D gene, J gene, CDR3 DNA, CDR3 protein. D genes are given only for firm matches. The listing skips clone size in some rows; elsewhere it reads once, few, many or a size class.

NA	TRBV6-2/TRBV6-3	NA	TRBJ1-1	TGTGCCAGCAGCATCGACGCGCGGCTCGGGGTTTTTGAAGCTTTCTTT	CASSIDARLGVFEAFF
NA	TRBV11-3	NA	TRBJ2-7	TGTGCCAGCAGCCACGGACCAACAGGGTTGGAGACCTACGAGCAGTACTTC	CASSHGPTGLETYEQYF
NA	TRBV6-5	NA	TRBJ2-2	TGTGCCACAAACGACAGGAGGAACACCGGGGAGCTGTTTTTT	CATNDRRNTGELFF
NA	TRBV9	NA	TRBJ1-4	TGTGCCAGCAGCCCCCCAGAGGGGGTTAATGAAAAACTGTTTTTT	CASSPPEGVNEKLFF
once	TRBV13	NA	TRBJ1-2	TGTGCCAGCAGCCTAAGGGACAATAACTATGGCTACACCTTC	CASSLRDNNYGYTF
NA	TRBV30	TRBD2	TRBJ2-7	TGTGCCTGGGCGGGGGTCTACGAGCAGTACTTC	CAWAGVYEQYF
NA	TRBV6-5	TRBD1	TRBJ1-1	TGTGCCAGCAACAGACTCGGGACAGGGTACACTGAAGCTTTCTTT	CASNRLGTGYTEAFF
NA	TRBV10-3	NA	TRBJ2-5	TGTGCCATCAGTCGACAGGACCAAGAGACCCAGTACTTC	CAISRQDQETQYF
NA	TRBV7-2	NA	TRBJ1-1	TGTGCCAGCAGCTTTATTCGGGGGGACACTGAAGCTTTCTTT	CASSFIRGDTEAFF
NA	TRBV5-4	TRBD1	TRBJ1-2	TGTGCCAGCAGCCTGAACAGGGGCAGTGTAACTGGCTACACCTTC	CASSLNRGSVTGYTF
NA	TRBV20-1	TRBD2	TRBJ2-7	TGCAGTGCTAGTCCTCCACTAGCGGGGGGCCTCTCCGAGCAGTACTTC	CSASPPLAGGLSEQYF
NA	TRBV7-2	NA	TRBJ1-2	TGTGCCAGCAGCTTAAATGATGAAGGGGATGGCTACACCTTC	CASSLNDEGDGYTF
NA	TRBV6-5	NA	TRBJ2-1	TGTGCCAGCAGTTACTCCTGGGGGAGGTACAATGAGCAGTTCTTC	CASSYSWGRYNEQFF
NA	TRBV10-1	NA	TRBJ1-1	TGCGCCAGCAGTGATACAGTGGGCACTGAAGCTTTCTTT	CASSDTVGTEAFF
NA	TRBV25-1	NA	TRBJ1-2	TGTGCCAGCAGTGAATATACCGGGGAGGGCTACACCTTC	CASSEYTGEGYTF
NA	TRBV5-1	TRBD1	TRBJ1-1	TGCGCCAGCAGCCCCCGGACAGGCCTGGGGGGTTTTATGCAGAACACTGAAGCTTTCTTT	CASSPRTGLGGFMQNTEAFF
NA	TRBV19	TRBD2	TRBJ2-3	TGTGCCAGTAGTATGGGGCTAGCGGGGAACACAGATACGCAGTATTTT	CASSMGLAGNTDTQYF
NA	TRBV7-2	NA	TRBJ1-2	TGTGCCAGCAGCCCCGACGGAGCCTATGGCTACACCTTC	CASSPDGAYGYTF
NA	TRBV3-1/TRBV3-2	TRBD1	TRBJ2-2	TGTGCCAGCAGACCCACAGGGGACACCGGGGAGCTGTTTTTT	CASRPTGDTGELFF
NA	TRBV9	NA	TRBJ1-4	TGTGCCAGCAGCGAGGGAGGGAGGACTAATGAAAAACTGTTTTTT	CASSEGGRTNEKLFF
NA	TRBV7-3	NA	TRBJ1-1	TGTGCCAGCAGCTTAAGTTGGATGGACAGTGAAGCTTTCTTT	CASSLSWMDSEAFF
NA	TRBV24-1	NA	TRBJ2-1	TGTGCCACCAGTGATTTAGCAGGGAATGAGCAGTTCTTC	CATSDLAGNEQFF
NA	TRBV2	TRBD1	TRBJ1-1	TGTGCCAGCAGGGAACAGGGGCTCATGACTGAAGCTTTCTTT	CASREQGLMTEAFF
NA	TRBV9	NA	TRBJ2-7	TGTGCCAGCAGCCCAACAGGGCTCCCTTTCGAGCAGTACTTC	CASSPTGLPFEQYF
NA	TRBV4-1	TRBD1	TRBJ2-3	TGCGCCAGCAGCAAAGGGCTGGGACAGGGTACAGATACGCAGTATTTT	CASSKGLGQGTDTQYF
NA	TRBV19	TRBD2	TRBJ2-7	TGTGCCAGTAGTCCCGGAAGCGGGGAGTACTACGAGCAGTACTTC	CASSPGSGEYYEQYF
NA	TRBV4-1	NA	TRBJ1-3	TGCGCCAGCAGCCAAGTAGGCAGGGGTTCTGGAAACACCATATATTTT	CASSQVGRGSGNTIYF
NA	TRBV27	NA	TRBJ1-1	TGTGCCAGCAAAGCGGTTTCGGGCACTGAAGCTTTCTTT	CASKAVSGTEAFF
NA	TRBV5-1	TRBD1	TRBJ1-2	TGCGCCAGCAGCCTTGGGACAGGGGACGACTATGGCTACACCTTC	CASSLGTGDDYGYTF
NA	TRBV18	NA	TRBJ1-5	TGTGCCAGCTCACTCGGGACGGACTACAATCAGCCCCAGCATTTT	CASSLGTDYNQPQHF
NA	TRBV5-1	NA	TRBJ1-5	TGCGCCAGCAGCTCAACAGGGACCGATCAGCCCCAGCATTTT	CASSSTGTDQPQHF